This entry is about one T cell receptor (beta chain). Its cognate antigen is unknown. The CDR3 is 17 residues long. Germline CDR1 LGHDT, CDR2 YNNKEL (reference sequence). The junction had 8 bases not matched to a gene; V was cut back by 1 base and J by 4 bases. The entry originates in a study of T-cell reconstitution after alpha-beta-depleted transplantation in children. Molecular barcoding with unique molecular identifiers was used for the TCRbeta library. MiXCR, applied by TCRdb to the PCR reads, yields one record per CDR3 protein. This table has hundreds of thousands of distinct CDR3 sequences, roughly 16% appearing once. General study points: One year after transplant, T-cell counts and diversity came mostly from newly produced T cells. The origin of high day-60 TCRbeta diversity in some patients lay in surviving recipient T cells and thymic progenitors.

Specimen: PBMCs, mostly from graft donor cells, collected 360 days after TCRalphabeta/CD19-depleted stem cell transplant. This TCR was recovered from a male patient aged 10 to 17 who had a stem cell transplant for acute lymphoblastic leukemia, so the T cells may come from the graft donor. The chain uses TRBV3-1 and TRBJ2-7, with 12 bases fitting TRBD2. The CDR3 here is CASSQGRLAGVGYEQYF. CDR3 in DNA: TGTGCCAGCAGCCAAGGTCGACTAGCGGGAGTGGGTTACGAGCAGTACTTC.